This T cell receptor (beta chain) originates from a study of cytomegalovirus exposure and HLA in healthy donors. Study results and limitations: The study flagged 150 to 200 TCR beta chains as cytomegalovirus-associated.

Libraries were prepared by immunoSEQ multiplex PCR; TCRdb keeps only in-frame clonotypes and omits some of them. The sample lists 100,000 to 150,000 clones; 89% were seen once. The CDR3 loop spans 13 amino acids. Germline CDR1 and CDR2: MNHNS and SASEGT. J gave up 3 bases and V 4 bases, and 3 bases lay outside the gene matches. A note on this clone: What it binds is unknown.

Sequencing used PBMCs. The sequence was obtained from a young woman in good health and CMV-seronegative. The chain links TRBV6-1 to TRBJ2-7; 7 nucleotides align to TRBD2. CDR3 in DNA: TGTGCCAGCAGTGTGTCGGGGGGCTACGAGCAGTACTTC. Translated: CASSVSGGYEQYF.